This passage covers 21 T cell receptor beta chains from one sample sequenced in a study of blood T cell repertoires in COVID-19. Produced via immunoSEQ multiplex PCR; TCRdb's table is partial and in-frame only. The sample contains over 200,000 clones, approximately 90% of which appear only once. Sequencing used peripheral blood. These receptors all come from a man in his 60s with COVID-19, enrolled during active disease.

V is TRBV7-9 and J is TRBJ1-1; tentatively, D is TRBD1 (6 bases). This CDR3 region has 14 residues. Trimming stripped 2 bases from V and 0 bases from J, with 7 bases between. CDR1 SEHNR and CDR2 FQNEAQ come from the germline V gene (reference sequence). CDR3 DNA: TGTGCCAGCAGCTTACAGGGGTTGAACACTGAAGCTTTCTTT. This encodes CASSLQGLNTEAFF.

J is TRBJ1-2 and V is TRBV4-3; 7 positions agree with TRBD1. V lost 0 bases and J lost 4; bases outside the gene matches: 5. This CDR3 has 15 amino acids. Per the germline V gene, CDR1 is LGHNA and CDR2 is YSLEER. The chain's CDR3 is CASSQDTGTVYGYTF. The CDR3 bases are TGCGCCAGCAGCCAAGACACCGGGACAGTCTATGGCTACACCTTC.

This sequence joins TRBV6-1 and TRBJ1-5; D is undetermined. Germline-derived CDR1 and CDR2 are MNHNS and SASEGT. The CDR3 has 13 amino acids. V was cut by 3 bases and J by 6 bases, with 9 bases left in between. CDR3 loop: CASSDVAGQPQHF. The CDR3 DNA sequence: TGTGCCAGCAGTGATGTGGCGGGTCAGCCCCAGCATTTT.

J is TRBJ1-2 and V is TRBV5-4; 8 nucleotides agree with TRBD1. V dropped 2 bases and J dropped 4; count of bases not matched to a gene: 7. This CDR3 is 15 amino acids long. Germline V gene lookup returns CDR1 SGHNT and CDR2 YYREEE (reference sequence). The chain's CDR3 is CASSLRTGTPYGYTF. The CDR3 DNA sequence: TGTGCCAGCAGCTTACGGACAGGGACTCCCTATGGCTACACCTTC.

In DNA form, the CDR3 reads TGTGCCAGCAGTGAAAAGCACAATGAGCAGTTCTTC. Protein sequence: CASSEKHNEQFF. V usage is TRBV25-1 and J usage is TRBJ2-1, with unresolved D. The germline V gene has CDR1 MGHDK and CDR2 SYGVNS. V lost 2 bases and J lost 5, with 4 bases in between. CDR3 size: 12 residues.

The rearrangement uses TRBV6-5 and TRBJ1-1; D is ambiguous. V lost 5 bases and J 5 bases, leaving 18 bases between the germline ends. The V gene's germline CDR1 is MNHEY and CDR2 SVGAGI. CDR3 size: 15 residues. CDR3 protein: CASSTTWRSWTEAFF. CDR3 sequence (DNA): TGTGCCAGCAGTACCACCTGGAGGAGTTGGACTGAAGCTTTCTTT.

The chain recombines TRBV3-1 (or the pseudogene TRBV3-2) with TRBJ1-3; D is perhaps TRBD1 (6 bases). The germline V and J ends were trimmed by 4 bases and 0 bases, with 16 bases remaining between them. The length of the CDR3 is 17 residues. CDR1 and CDR2 from the germline V gene are LGHDT and YNNKEL (reference sequence). CDR3 region: CASSPETGIPSGNTIYF. CDR3 in DNA: TGTGCCAGCAGCCCTGAGACAGGAATCCCCTCTGGAAACACCATATATTTT.

V usage is TRBV6-1 and J usage is TRBJ2-1; 10 bases fit TRBD2. The CDR3 is 16 amino acids. V was clipped by 1 base and J by 3 bases; unmatched bases: 3. Germline V lookup: CDR1 MNHNS, CDR2 SASEGT. This chain's CDR3 is CASSEETSGIYNEQFF. DNA of the CDR3: TGTGCCAGCAGTGAAGAAACTAGCGGGATCTACAATGAGCAGTTCTTC.

The chain has TRBV9 and TRBJ1-6, with 10 bases that match TRBD1. Germline CDR1 is SGDLS and CDR2 is YYNGEE. CDR3 size: 15 residues. V gave up 3 bases and J gave up 5 bases; unmatched junction bases: 2. The CDR3 DNA is TGTGCCAGCAGCGGACAGGGGGCAGATAATTCACCCCTCCACTTT. Translated, it gives CASSGQGADNSPLHF.

This chain links TRBV2 with TRBJ2-7, with TRBD1 as a possible D gene (5 bases). Germline CDR1 reads SNHLY; CDR2 reads FYNNEI. Trimming removed 6 bases at V and 3 bases at J, with 9 bases between. This CDR3 comprises 12 residues. The CDR3 sequence is CASRDTYYEQYF. In nucleotides, the CDR3 is TGTGCCAGCAGGGACACCTACTACGAGCAGTACTTC. Variable domain in full (rest from reference TRBV2 and TRBJ2-7): EPEVTQTPSHQVTQMGQEVILRCVPISNHLYFYWYRQILGQKVEFLVSFYNNEISEKSEIFDDQFSVERPDGSNFTLKIRSTKLEDSAMYFCASRDTYYEQYFGPGTRLTVT.

This clone was counted a single time. This sequence joins TRBV7-8 and TRBJ2-7, with D possibly matching TRBD1 (5 bases). The CDR3 runs to 16 residues. The V end was cut by 2 bases, the J end by 0 bases, with 14 bases between. In germline, CDR1 is SGHVS, CDR2 FQNEAQ. CDR3 bases: TGTGCCAGCAGCTTAAGGTTGACAGCTAACTCCTACGAGCAGTACTTC. This codes for CASSLRLTANSYEQYF.

The chain combines TRBV7-2 with TRBJ2-7, with D tentatively TRBD1 (5 bases). The CDR3 sequence is 13 residues long. Trimming left V 0 bases short and J 12 bases short, with 15 bases between. Germline V gene lookup returns CDR1 SGHTA and CDR2 FQGNSA. The CDR3 sequence is CASSLALGQGRYF. In nucleotides, the CDR3 is TGTGCCAGCAGCTTAGCGCTAGGTCAGGGTAGGTACTTC.

The gene calls are TRBV7-9 and TRBJ2-4; TRBD1 aligns across 9 bases. Germline V gene data show CDR1 as SEHNR and CDR2 as FQNEAQ (reference sequence). V was clipped by 3 bases and J by 6 bases; unmatched bases: 3. CDR3 size: 14 residues. The chain's CDR3 is CASSFPGQGNIQYF. Here the CDR3 DNA reads TGTGCCAGCAGCTTTCCGGGACAGGGAAACATTCAGTACTTC.

V and J are TRBV4-1 and TRBJ2-1, with a possible D match to TRBD2 (5 bases). CDR3 size: 15 residues. Trimming stripped 3 bases from V and 0 bases from J, with 9 bases between. The V gene's germline CDR1 is MGHRA and CDR2 YSYEKL. The chain's CDR3 is CASSHEGNSYNEQFF. CDR3 DNA: TGCGCCAGCAGCCACGAGGGAAACTCCTACAATGAGCAGTTCTTC.

The CDR3 protein is CASNPGGTSGVNEQFF. DNA for the CDR3: TGTGCCAGTAACCCCGGGGGGACTAGCGGGGTGAATGAGCAGTTCTTC. V is TRBV19 and J is TRBJ2-1; 13 nucleotides align to TRBD2. The V gene's germline CDR1 is LNHDA and CDR2 SQIVND (reference sequence). The CDR3 sequence is 16 residues long. Trimming removed 7 bases from V and 7 bases from J; junction bases left unmatched: 10.

The chain recombines TRBV5-5 with TRBJ2-7, with TRBD2 identical over 12 bases. Unmatched junction bases numbered 12, after V lost 0 bases and J lost 2 bases. This CDR3 contains 19 residues. In germline, CDR1 is SGHKS, CDR2 YYEKEE (reference sequence). CDR3 region: CASSLGGSGTSGPAYEQYF. CDR3 in DNA: TGTGCCAGCAGCTTGGGAGGCTCCGGGACTAGCGGGCCTGCCTACGAGCAGTACTTC.

The V call is TRBV12-5, the J call TRBJ2-2; TRBD2 is a possible D gene (5 bases). Trimming shortened V by 6 bases and J by 2 bases, and 13 bases separated the two germline ends. CDR3 length: 15 amino acids. Germline values: CDR1 LGHNT, CDR2 FRNRAP. CDR3 nucleotide sequence: TGTGCTAGTGGCGGTCGGGGAACAAACACCGGGGAGCTGTTTTTT. As protein: CASGGRGTNTGELFF.

This clone has a single count. V and J are TRBV6-5 and TRBJ1-2; 10 nucleotides line up with TRBD1. This CDR3 is 15 amino acids long. The junction had 9 bases not matched to a gene; V was cut back by 8 bases and J by 3 bases. Germline CDR1 is MNHEY and CDR2 is SVGAGI. CDR3: CASLDADRGDYGYTF. The CDR3 nucleotides are TGTGCCAGCCTAGATGCGGACAGGGGGGACTATGGCTACACCTTC.

The J gene is TRBJ2-1, the V gene TRBV10-2; 7 bases are shared with TRBD2. CDR3 length: 15 residues. Germline CDR1 is WSHSY and CDR2 is SAAADI. After removal of 3 bases from V and 7 bases from J, the junction contained 9 bases not matched to a gene. Here the CDR3 reads CASSERLAGRNEQFF. Here the CDR3 DNA reads TGCGCCAGCAGTGAAAGGTTAGCGGGTCGGAATGAGCAGTTCTTC.

In its sample, this clone was seen once. The rearrangement links TRBV4-1 to TRBJ1-1; D is unclear. From germline, CDR1 is MGHRA and CDR2 YSYEKL. V lost 0 bases and J 9 bases, leaving 8 bases between the germline ends. The CDR3 has 12 amino acids. CDR3 bases: TGCGCCAGCAGCCAAGAAGGAGGGAAAGCTTTCTTT. It is translated as CASSQEGGKAFF.

The chain joins TRBV2 to TRBJ2-1; D uncertain. Between the trimmed V and J ends, which lost 2 bases and 8 bases, there was a span of 4 bases. The length of the CDR3 is 11 residues. Germline V gene lookup returns CDR1 SNHLY and CDR2 FYNNEI. Here the CDR3 DNA reads TGTGCCAGCAGTGAATTCGATGAGCAGTTCTTC. Its protein product is CASSEFDEQFF.